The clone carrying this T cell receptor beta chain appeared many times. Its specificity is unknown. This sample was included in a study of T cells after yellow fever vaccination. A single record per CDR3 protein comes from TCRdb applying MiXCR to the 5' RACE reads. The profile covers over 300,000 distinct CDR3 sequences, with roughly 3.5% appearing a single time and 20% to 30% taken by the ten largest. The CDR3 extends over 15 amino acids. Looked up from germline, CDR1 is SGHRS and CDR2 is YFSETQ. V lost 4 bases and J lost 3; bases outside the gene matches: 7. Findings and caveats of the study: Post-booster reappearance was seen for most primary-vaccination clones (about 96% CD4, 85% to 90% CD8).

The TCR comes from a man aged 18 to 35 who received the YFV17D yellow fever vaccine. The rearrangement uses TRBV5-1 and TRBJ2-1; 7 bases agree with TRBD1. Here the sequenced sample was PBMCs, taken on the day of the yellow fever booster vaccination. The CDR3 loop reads CASSGTGTDYNEQFF. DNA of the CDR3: TGCGCCAGCAGCGGTACCGGGACAGACTACAATGAGCAGTTCTTC.